These T cell receptor beta chains were read from a single sample in a study of CD8 T cells in Susac syndrome. One entry per CDR3 protein results from TCRdb running MiXCR on the immunoSEQ multiplex PCR reads. In the table there are roughly 250,000 distinct CDR3 sequences, about 95% of which are singletons. The sample comprised CD4+ T cells from PBMCs. The receptor set was obtained from a human donor with Susac syndrome. CDR3s include the opening cysteine and the closing phenylalanine or tryptophan. A row's size may be missing; if present it is once, few, many or a size class.

J	V	size	CDR3
TRBJ1-1	TRBV11-3	-	CASSSEGIGIEAFF
TRBJ2-1	TRBV5-1	-	CASSPYPPGQGVGVNEQFF
TRBJ2-7	TRBV28	-	CASGKYEQYF
TRBJ2-7	TRBV3-1	-	CASSRLGKSSGPYEQYF
TRBJ1-1	TRBV5-1	-	CASSPDSRNTEAFF
TRBJ1-1	TRBV5-1	-	CASSLMAGGNTEAFF
TRBJ2-1	TRBV20-1	once	CSGLAESDEQFF
TRBJ2-3	TRBV7-6	-	CASSLEVSTDTQYF
TRBJ2-5	TRBV6-5	-	CASSRAASETQYF
TRBJ2-1	TRBV6-4	-	CASSDSYRSNEQFF
TRBJ1-2	TRBV6-5	few	CASSYGQNYGYTF
TRBJ2-5	TRBV4-1	-	CASSQEGGGRQETQYF
TRBJ2-1	TRBV15	-	CATSGHGGEQFF
TRBJ2-6	TRBV15	-	CATSSFQGSGANVLTF
TRBJ2-5	TRBV3-1	few	CASHHRETQYF
TRBJ1-1	TRBV20-1	-	CSASRGTGGRDTEAFF
TRBJ2-1	TRBV20-1	-	CSASRDSQTQFF
TRBJ1-2	TRBV20-1	-	CSATGQIYGYTF
TRBJ2-5	TRBV20-1	-	CSARELAETQYF
TRBJ2-7	TRBV5-4	-	CASSWRGYEQYF
TRBJ2-3	TRBV29-1	-	CSVEDLRTSPWSDTQYF
TRBJ1-2	TRBV20-1	-	CSARGVQSRGYTF
TRBJ2-5	TRBV29-1	-	CSVEAWETQYF
TRBJ2-7	TRBV7-9	-	CASSGDRGRVNEQYF
TRBJ2-5	TRBV18	-	CASSPPSGRETQYF
TRBJ1-5	TRBV12-3/TRBV12-4	-	CASSQGYSNQPQHF
TRBJ1-1	TRBV20-1	-	CSADPVTDTEAFF
TRBJ2-1	TRBV29-1	-	CSVEVGIHSYNEQFF
TRBJ2-1	TRBV20-1	-	CSAGHDRGHEQFF
TRBJ2-3	TRBV29-1	-	CSARASGTDTQYF
TRBJ1-2	TRBV2	-	CASMGREANYGYTF
TRBJ1-4	TRBV18	-	CASTGQAANEKLFF
TRBJ1-5	TRBV15	-	CATSARLSDRAGQPQHF
TRBJ1-2	TRBV29-1	-	CSARQQAVYGYTF
TRBJ1-2	TRBV15	-	CATSKEGYNGYTF
TRBJ2-7	TRBV5-1	-	CASSSGQLGVYEQYF
TRBJ1-1	TRBV12-3/TRBV12-4	-	CASSNRGEAFF
TRBJ1-1	TRBV9	-	CASSVVGRNTEAFF
TRBJ2-1	TRBV25-1	-	CASRNSQGLSSYNEQFF
TRBJ2-7	TRBV19	-	CASSIGALSGYEQYF
TRBJ2-3	TRBV7-2	-	CASSLGWIDTQYF
TRBJ2-7	TRBV27	-	CASSLSVFGRGYEQYF
TRBJ2-5	TRBV20-1	-	CSAMRMQETQYF
TRBJ1-5	TRBV12-3/TRBV12-4	once	CASSLSGRATWPQHF
TRBJ2-7	TRBV3-1	-	CASSLPGSSYEQYF
TRBJ1-1	TRBV9	-	CASSVMEDTEAFF
TRBJ2-7	TRBV3-1	once	CASSEREGRYEQYF
TRBJ2-7	TRBV9	-	CASSVLAGDSYEQYF
TRBJ1-1	TRBV7-8	-	CASSLDWGYGNTEAFF
TRBJ2-7	TRBV7-7	few	CASSPTGSYEQYF
TRBJ1-2	TRBV3-1	-	CASSQDDRYYGYTF
TRBJ2-5	TRBV9	-	CASSVALQEGKETQYF
TRBJ2-7	TRBV5-1	-	CASSFAFGQRTHEQYF
TRBJ2-5	TRBV29-1	-	CSAETTRGIGETQYF